This T cell receptor beta chain emerged from a study of cytotoxic CD8 clonotypes in ibrutinib-treated CLL. Study in general: In all, about a dozen patients were relapsed/refractory, approximately 16 were treatment-naive and roughly 18 were IGHV unmutated. Response samples followed a median around 11 months of treatment, range 6 to 36. Whole-study findings and limits: Clonality went higher at ibrutinib response and then dropped back toward baseline at progression. Baseline-level clonality went beyond age-matched healthy donors and moved in step with circulating CD8+ T-cell counts.

Regarding this clone: Its target is not known.

The CDR3 is 12 residues long. V was clipped by 5 bases and J by 8 bases, with 12 bases between them. CDR1 and CDR2 from the germline V gene are MNHEY and SMNVEV (reference sequence). Data came from immunoSEQ multiplex PCR; TCRdb stores just in-frame clones and leaves some out. The sample has about 140,000 clones, around 82% seen once. Source: PBMCs, taken after 36 months of ibrutinib treatment. This receptor was taken from a human donor with chronic lymphocytic leukemia. The chain uses TRBV27 and TRBJ1-2, with D unresolved. CDR3 nucleotide sequence: TGTGCCAGCAGTGGGAAGGGCCTCGGCTACACCTTC. Amino acids: CASSGKGLGYTF.